The 24 T cell receptor beta chains listed next were all sequenced from one sample in a study of response to subunit inactivated influenza vaccine. TCRdb re-analysed the RT-PCR reads in MiXCR, keeping a single row per CDR3 protein. The profile shows under 200,000 distinct CDR3 sequences, less than 15% of them singletons. In addition, the sample was reused for a study of T cells expressing NK-cell markers. Per that study: Libraries used 5'RACE template switching adding universal primer site and UMIs.

The sample consisted of CD8+ T cells sorted from PBMCs, taken roughly 12 days after vaccination. The receptors stem from a man aged 45-65 years who received an inactivated influenza vaccine.

This chain connects TRBV15 to TRBJ2-1; 9 nucleotides agree with TRBD1. The CDR3 consists of 15 residues. V lost 6 bases and J lost 9; bases outside the gene matches: 12. CDR1 and CDR2 from the germline V gene are LNHNV and YYDKDF (reference sequence). This CDR3 is CATSARTGARSEQFF. CDR3 bases: TGTGCCACCAGTGCCAGGACAGGGGCAAGGAGTGAGCAGTTCTTC.

The V call is TRBV5-6, the J call TRBJ2-1, with 7 bases aligning to TRBD1. V lost 5 bases and J lost 5; bases outside the gene matches: 10. Germline-derived CDR1 and CDR2 are SGHDT and YYEEEE. This CDR3 contains 15 residues. Written as DNA, the CDR3 is TGTGCCAGCAGGCCGACAGGGTTCCTAAACAATGAGCAGTTCTTC. Translating gives CASRPTGFLNNEQFF. Variable domain in full (rest from reference TRBV5-6 and TRBJ2-1): DAGVTQSPTHLIKTRGQQVTLRCSPKSGHDTVSWYQQALGQGPQFIFQYYEEEERQRGNFPDRFSGHQFPNYSSELNVNALLLGDSALYLCASRPTGFLNNEQFFGPGTRLTVL.

The table lists this clonotype with many counts. The rearrangement joins TRBV12-3 or TRBV12-4 to TRBJ2-7, with D perhaps assigned TRBD1 or TRBD2 (5 bases each). Trimming cost V 6 bases and J 3 bases, with 9 bases left between them. This CDR3 contains 12 residues. The CDR3 DNA follows: TGTGCCAGCAGGGGACGGGACTACGAGCAGTACTTC. Translated: CASRGRDYEQYF.

This clonotype was seen many times. The chain links TRBV5-4 to TRBJ2-1; 7 bases match TRBD2. Germline CDR1 and CDR2: SGHNT and YYREEE (reference sequence). V gave up 3 bases and J gave up 5 bases; unmatched junction bases: 8. The CDR3 runs 15 residues. CDR3: CASSSLGLPDNEQFF. CDR3 nucleotides: TGTGCCAGCAGCTCATTGGGACTACCCGACAATGAGCAGTTCTTC.

This clonotype was counted a few times. The chain uses TRBV24-1 and TRBJ2-5, with D unresolved. The V end was cut by 5 bases, the J end by 4 bases, with 10 bases between. Per the germline V gene, CDR1 is KGHDR and CDR2 is SFDVKD. The CDR3 has 13 residues. CDR3 amino acids: CATSAPERETQYF. The CDR3 DNA reads TGTGCCACCAGTGCTCCTGAGCGAGAGACCCAGTACTTC.

The chain carries TRBV28 and TRBJ2-3, with a possible D match to TRBD2 (5 bases). CDR1 and CDR2 from the germline V gene are MDHEN and SYDVKM. This CDR3 is 17 amino acids long. The V gene lost 8 bases and the J gene lost 6 bases, with 27 bases spanning the gap. The CDR3, as DNA: TGTGCCAGCCTAACCCAGGACTTGACGCGACTCGGGGATACGCAGTATTTT. Protein product: CASLTQDLTRLGDTQYF. Filled out from reference TRBV28 and TRBJ2-3, the complete variable domain reads DVKVTQSSRYLVKRTGEKVFLECVQDMDHENMFWYRQDPGLGLRLIYFSYDVKMKEKGDIPEGYSVSREKKERFSLILESASTNQTSMYLCASLTQDLTRLGDTQYFGPGTRLTVL.

The rearrangement joins TRBV3-1 to TRBJ2-1; D gene ambiguous. The CDR3 is 14 residues long. V dropped 1 base and J dropped 9 bases, with 13 bases sitting between them. Germline V gene data show CDR1 as LGHDT and CDR2 as YNNKEL (reference sequence). CDR3 loop: CASSQVLDPSEQFF. In DNA, the CDR3 is TGTGCCAGCAGCCAAGTGTTGGACCCCTCTGAGCAGTTCTTC.

The sample holds a few counts of this clonotype. The V gene is TRBV4-2, the J gene TRBJ2-7; D might be TRBD2 (6 bases). The V gene lost 0 bases and the J gene lost 3 bases, with 9 bases spanning the gap. Germline CDR1 and CDR2: LGHNA and YNFKEQ. The CDR3 consists of 14 residues. Here the CDR3 DNA reads TGTGCCAGCAGCCAAGAGGAGGGATACTACGAGCAGTACTTC. It encodes CASSQEEGYYEQYF.

This clonotype turned up a few times. The chain has TRBV11-1 and TRBJ2-5; D perhaps matches TRBD1 (5 bases). CDR1 SGHAT and CDR2 FQDESV come from the germline V gene (reference sequence). The ends were cut back, 5 bases at V and 5 bases at J, with 18 bases in the middle. The CDR3 loop spans 15 amino acids. CDR3 amino acids: CASSEYSRPGETQYF. The DNA of the CDR3 is TGTGCCAGCAGCGAATATAGCAGGCCAGGGGAGACCCAGTACTTC.

This clonotype was seen at least ten times. This chain links TRBV18 with TRBJ2-5, with D perhaps TRBD2 (5 bases). The CDR3 extends over 15 amino acids. Germline CDR1 is KGHSH and CDR2 is LQKENI. Trimming pared 0 bases from V and 3 bases from J, leaving 11 bases between. CDR3 DNA sequence: TGTGCCAGCTCACCACCAACGGGGTCAGAAGAGACCCAGTACTTC. The encoded protein is CASSPPTGSEETQYF.

This sequence joins TRBV19 and TRBJ2-7; D may be TRBD1 (6 bases). The CDR3 sequence is 15 residues long. Trimming stripped 6 bases from V and 0 bases from J, with 15 bases between. Per the germline V gene, CDR1 is LNHDA and CDR2 is SQIVND (reference sequence). CDR3 sequence reads: CASRPSDSLSYEQYF. The CDR3 DNA sequence: TGTGCCAGTAGACCCTCGGACAGTCTCTCCTACGAGCAGTACTTC.

This clonotype was observed at least ten times. This CDR3 reads CSVELPYTDTQYF. For the CDR3, the DNA is TGCAGCGTTGAACTTCCCTACACAGATACGCAGTATTTT. The chain employs TRBV29-1 and TRBJ2-3; the D is unclear. Trimming cost V 2 bases and J 2 bases, with 8 bases left between them. This CDR3 contains 13 residues. Germline V CDR1 and CDR2: SQVTM, ANQGSEA.

This clonotype was counted between two and nine times. The chain links TRBV23-1 to TRBJ1-2, with D possibly being TRBD1 (5 bases). TRBV23-1 has ORF status, its function being uncertain. Between the trimmed V and J ends, which lost 2 bases and 1 base, there was a span of 17 bases. CDR3 size: 17 residues. The CDR3 region is CASSQRGGTFFNYGYTF. DNA of the CDR3: TGCGCCAGCAGTCAACGGGGGGGGACCTTTTTTAACTATGGCTACACCTTC.

This clonotype was observed many times. The DNA of the CDR3 is TGTGCCAGCTGGGGACAGGGCTACGAGCAGTACTTC. Protein: CASWGQGYEQYF. The rearrangement joins TRBV27 to TRBJ2-7; 9 bases agree with TRBD1. Germline V gene data show CDR1 as MNHEY and CDR2 as SMNVEV (reference sequence). This CDR3 contains 12 residues. Losses at the gene ends were 8 bases for V and 3 bases for J; bases not matched to a gene: 2.

This chain joins TRBV5-1 and TRBJ2-7; 12 bases agree with TRBD1. The trim removed 0 bases at V and 6 bases at J, leaving 7 bases unmatched. The CDR3 spans 16 residues. From germline, CDR1 is SGHRS and CDR2 YFSETQ. The CDR3 coding sequence is TGCGCCAGCAGCTTGGTCTTCCGGGACAGGGGGCGCGAGCAGTACTTC. It specifies CASSLVFRDRGREQYF.

This sequence joins TRBV7-8 and TRBJ2-2; no firm D call. The CDR3 covers 14 residues. Germline-derived CDR1 and CDR2 are SGHVS and FQNEAQ. With 5 bases removed from V and 4 bases from J, the gap between germline ends came to 11 bases. CDR3 sequence (DNA): TGTGCCAGCAGCCCGCGGACCACCACCGGGGAGCTGTTTTTT. Translating it yields CASSPRTTTGELFF.

CDR3 amino acids: CASKAGIQGNTIYF. CDR3 bases: TGTGCCAGCAAGGCAGGGATTCAAGGAAACACCATATATTTT. The chain employs TRBV28 and TRBJ1-3, with a possible D match to TRBD1 (5 bases). This CDR3 spans 14 amino acids. Trimming stripped 7 bases from V and 4 bases from J, with 14 bases between. The germline V gene has CDR1 MDHEN and CDR2 SYDVKM.

The DNA for the CDR3 is TGTGCCAGCAGCTTAGACAGTCGATACAATGAGCAGTTCTTC. It codes for CASSLDSRYNEQFF. The chain couples TRBV7-9 to TRBJ2-1; no clear D. The germline V gene encodes CDR1 SEHNR and CDR2 FQNEAQ (reference sequence). Trimming stripped 1 base from V and 4 bases from J, with 8 bases between. The CDR3 runs to 14 residues. Combining the CDR3 with reference TRBV7-9 and TRBJ2-1 gives the whole variable domain DTGVSQNPRHKITKRGQNVTFRCDPISEHNRLYWYRQTLGQGPEFLTYFQNEAQLEKSRLLSDRFSAERPKGSFSTLEIQRTEQGDSAMYLCASSLDSRYNEQFFGPGTRLTVL.

Only a few counts were recorded for this clonotype. The genes are TRBV4-3 and TRBJ2-1, with 13 bases matching TRBD2. Per germline, CDR1 LGHNA and CDR2 YSLEER. The CDR3 extends over 17 amino acids. V lost 4 bases to trimming and J lost 0 bases; unmatched junction nucleotides: 3. Here the CDR3 reads CASSRTSGGRSYNEQFF. The CDR3 bases are TGCGCCAGCAGCCGGACTAGCGGGGGCCGCTCCTACAATGAGCAGTTCTTC.

A few counts support this clonotype. This rearrangement joins TRBV27 to TRBJ1-2; D possibly corresponds to TRBD1 (5 bases). The CDR3 is 15 amino acids. CDR1 is MNHEY, CDR2 SMNVEV, per germline (reference sequence). V shed 6 bases and J shed 4 bases, with 18 bases lying between them. The CDR3 here is CASSQTGGAIYGYTF. CDR3 DNA sequence: TGTGCCAGCAGCCAGACGGGTGGGGCCATCTATGGCTACACCTTC.

Note on this clonotype: Just one base apart from a much larger clone, this may be a read error. This chain links TRBV7-8 with TRBJ2-2, with a possible D match to TRBD2 (5 bases). Germline assignment: CDR1 SGHVS and CDR2 FQNEAQ. The CDR3 loop spans 11 amino acids. CDR3 protein: CASSFSGELYF. CDR3 coding DNA: TGTGCCAGCAGCTTTTCCGGGGAGCTGTATTTT.

This clonotype was seen more than once but under ten times. The chain joins TRBV9 to TRBJ2-5; D not certain. Trimming took 4 bases from V and 5 from J, leaving 12 bases between them. Germline-derived CDR1 and CDR2 are SGDLS and YYNGEE. The CDR3 is 13 residues long. CDR3 in amino acids: CASSPTGWETQYF. CDR3 coding DNA: TGTGCCAGCAGCCCCACGGGTTGGGAGACCCAGTACTTC.

This clonotype was seen a few times. This rearrangement joins TRBV6-2 or TRBV6-3 to TRBJ1-1; D gene unclear. V was cut by 0 bases and J by 3 bases, with 11 bases left in between. The CDR3 covers 15 residues. Germline V gene lookup returns CDR1 MNHEY and CDR2 SVGEGT. In DNA, the CDR3 is TGTGCCAGCAGTTACTCGACTGGGGAGGACACTGAAGCTTTCTTT. It yields the protein CASSYSTGEDTEAFF.

There are a few counts of this clonotype. V is TRBV28 and J is TRBJ1-6, with 8 bases lining up with TRBD1. This CDR3 is built from 14 residues. J gave up 7 bases and V 3 bases, and 2 bases lay outside the gene matches. From germline, CDR1 is MDHEN and CDR2 SYDVKM. CDR3 DNA: TGTGCCAGCAGTTTGACAGGGGAGAATTCACCCCTCCACTTT. It specifies CASSLTGENSPLHF.